These 7 T cell receptor beta chains were sequenced from one sample in a study of regulatory T cells in long-lasting Graves disease. Relying on iRepertoire HTBI primers and Arm-PCR of CDR3 regions, the team built TCR beta libraries. A single record per CDR3 protein comes from TCRdb applying MiXCR to the multiplex PCR reads. The profile covers roughly 500,000 distinct CDR3 sequences, with around 20% appearing a single time and about 7.8% taken by the ten largest. This sample's time point: persistent/refractory GD, antithyroid drugs over 5 years with positive TRAb. RNA extracted from PBMCs served as the sequencing template. The sample consisted of peripheral blood mononuclear cells (PBMCs), taken when the disease was refractory, from a patient treated with antithyroid drugs. The receptors come from a female donor with Graves disease.

The chain employs TRBV29-1 and TRBJ2-7; 7 bases are a match to TRBD1. There are 14 residues in the CDR3. Germline-derived CDR1 and CDR2 are SQVTM and ANQGSEA. Trimming removed 4 bases from V and 9 bases from J; junction bases left unmatched: 15. The CDR3 DNA follows: TGCAGCGTTGTATTAGGTGGGACAGTCTCCGGGCAGTACTTC. This translates into CSVVLGGTVSGQYF.

This clonotype was picked up many times. The chain has TRBV28 and TRBJ1-5; no clear D. V lost 3 bases and J lost 2, with 11 bases in between. The CDR3 has 15 residues. Germline V lookup: CDR1 MDHEN, CDR2 SYDVKM. Here the CDR3 reads CASSFVALGNQPQHF. CDR3 nucleotides: TGTGCCAGCAGTTTTGTAGCCCTAGGCAATCAGCCCCAGCATTTT.

The sample holds many counts of this clonotype. V usage is TRBV27 and J usage is TRBJ1-1; D is unresolved. V was trimmed by 7 bases and J by 1 base, leaving 10 bases between them. The CDR3 spans 13 residues. The V gene's germline CDR1 is MNHEY and CDR2 SMNVEV (reference sequence). The CDR3 coding sequence is TGTGCCAGCATGTCGAGGGCGAACACTGAAGCTTTCTTT. This sequence encodes CASMSRANTEAFF.

Comments on this clonotype: A clone one base away is much larger, so this may be a read error. J is TRBJ1-1 and V is TRBV28, with D possibly matching TRBD1 (5 bases). CDR1 MDHEN and CDR2 SYDVKM come from the germline V gene. This CDR3 is 16 amino acids long. The CDR3 DNA is TGTGCCACCAGTTCGCCACAGGTTTTTGTAGACACTGAAGCTTTCTTT. Protein product: CATSSPQVFVDTEAFF. The variable domain in full, with the rest retrieved from reference TRBV28 and TRBJ1-1, is DVKVTQSSRYLVKRTGEKVFLECVQDMDHENMFWYRQDPGLGLRLIYFSYDVKMKEKGDIPEGYSVSREKKERFSLILESASTNQTSMYLCATSSPQVFVDTEAFFGQGTRLTVV.

This clonotype was observed many times. This chain joins TRBV6-5 and TRBJ2-7; 10 nucleotides match TRBD2. The V gene end was trimmed by 3 bases and the J gene end by 3 bases; junction bases not matched to a gene: 8. Germline V CDR1 and CDR2: MNHEY, SVGAGI. The CDR3 is made up of 16 amino acids. For the CDR3, the DNA is TGTGCCAGCAGTTATCCGGGACTAGCGAAGAGCTACGAGCAGTACTTC. Translating it yields CASSYPGLAKSYEQYF.

CDR3 DNA sequence: TGTGCCACCAGCAGAGATGGCTACTCCTCCTACGAGCAGTACTTC. This codes for CATSRDGYSSYEQYF. This chain joins TRBV15 and TRBJ2-7; D ambiguous. CDR1 and CDR2 (germline): LNHNV, YYDKDF (reference sequence). Between the trimmed V and J ends, which lost 0 bases and 0 bases, there was a span of 9 bases. The CDR3 sequence is 15 residues long.

To note about this clonotype: Given a much more abundant clone one base away, this may be a read error. The V gene is TRBV29-1, the J gene TRBJ1-2, with D possibly being TRBD1 (6 bases). This CDR3 spans 12 amino acids. Germline V gives CDR1 SQVTM, CDR2 ANQGSEA. Trimming removed 6 bases at V and 3 bases at J, with 11 bases between. The CDR3 nucleotides read TGCAGCGTCGGGGGCAGGTACTATGGCTACACCTTC. It translates to CSVGGRYYGYTF.